The rows below give T cell receptor beta chains drawn from one sample of a study of cytomegalovirus exposure and HLA in healthy donors. Generated by immunoSEQ multiplex PCR, the TCRdb table keeps only in-frame clones and is missing some. The sample lists about 120,000 clones; 89% were seen once. Sequencing input: PBMCs. The receptors were sampled from a woman aged 18-30 years in good health and CMV-seronegative. CDR3s include the opening cysteine and the closing phenylalanine or tryptophan. The order of the fields is J gene, D gene, clone size, V gene, CDR3 protein, CDR3 DNA. A D gene is named only where the DNA matches it firmly. Size is stated for part of the rows, as once, few or many counts, or as a class when the clone is expanded.

>TRBJ1-4|.|.|TRBV6-5
CASSQTGGVKLFF
TGTGCCAGCAGCCAAACCGGGGGGGTAAAACTGTTTTTT
>TRBJ1-1|TRBD1|.|TRBV5-1
CASSSGQGRTEAFF
TGCGCCAGCAGCTCGGGACAGGGGAGGACTGAAGCTTTCTTT
>TRBJ2-3|TRBD2|.|TRBV4-1
CASSPHDGRGEDTQYF
TGCGCCAGCAGCCCACATGACGGGCGGGGGGAAGATACGCAGTATTTT
>TRBJ2-7|.|.|TRBV10-1
CASSGPSTGKESYEQYF
TGCGCCAGCAGTGGCCCCTCCACAGGGAAGGAGTCCTACGAGCAGTACTTC
>TRBJ1-1|.|few|TRBV30
CAWSVDRNTEAFF
TGTGCCTGGAGTGTGGACAGGAACACTGAAGCTTTCTTT
>TRBJ1-2|.|.|TRBV27
CASSLWRAGPYGYTF
TGTGCCAGCAGTTTATGGCGGGCGGGGCCCTATGGCTACACCTTC
>TRBJ1-4|TRBD1|.|TRBV7-9
CASSPQGAPEKLFF
TGTGCCAGCAGTCCACAGGGGGCACCTGAAAAACTGTTTTTT
>TRBJ2-1|TRBD2|once|TRBV4-2
CASSQRTSGPDNEQFF
TGTGCCAGCAGCCAAAGGACTAGCGGGCCTGACAATGAGCAGTTCTTC
>TRBJ2-4|.|.|TRBV29-1
CSVEGPDRRILAKNIQYF
TGCAGCGTTGAAGGACCTGACAGACGAATCCTAGCCAAAAACATTCAGTACTTC
>TRBJ1-5|.|once|TRBV28
CASSPAFGSQPQHF
TGTGCCAGCAGTCCCGCGTTTGGGAGTCAGCCCCAGCATTTT
>TRBJ1-2|TRBD1|.|TRBV7-2
CASSPEGAFRYGYTF
TGTGCCAGCAGCCCGGAGGGGGCATTTCGGTATGGCTACACCTTC
>TRBJ1-1|.|.|TRBV30
CAWSVRLSSTEAFF
TGTGCCTGGAGTGTACGCCTCTCGAGTACTGAAGCTTTCTTT
>TRBJ2-1|TRBD1|.|TRBV9
CASSGYRGVNEQFF
TGTGCCAGCAGCGGATACAGGGGTGTAAATGAGCAGTTCTTC
>TRBJ1-2|.|once|TRBV2
CASSEALPGGYTF
TGTGCCAGCAGTGAAGCGCTTCCGGGGGGCTACACCTTC
>TRBJ1-2|.|.|TRBV29-1
CSVEPIGRAGLYYGYTF
TGCAGCGTTGAGCCTATCGGCCGCGCAGGATTGTACTATGGCTACACCTTC
>TRBJ2-1|.|.|TRBV14
CASSPGRNWDNEQFF
TGTGCCAGCAGCCCGGGGAGGAATTGGGACAATGAGCAGTTCTTC
>TRBJ1-5|.|.|TRBV30
CAWSLSAGQPQHF
TGTGCCTGGAGTCTGTCCGCCGGTCAGCCCCAGCATTTT
>TRBJ1-4|.|.|TRBV5-4
CASSLGQVNEKLFF
TGTGCCAGCAGCTTGGGACAAGTTAATGAAAAACTGTTTTTT
>TRBJ1-4|TRBD1|once|TRBV6-5
CASSYGTDYNEKLFF
TGTGCCAGCAGTTATGGGACAGATTATAATGAAAAACTGTTTTTT
>TRBJ2-1|TRBD1|.|TRBV13
CARGTGKGNEQFF
TGTGCCAGGGGGACAGGGAAGGGAAATGAGCAGTTCTTC
>TRBJ1-1|.|.|TRBV28
CASSLGGSDTEAFF
TGTGCCAGCAGCCTAGGCGGCTCGGACACTGAAGCTTTCTTT
>TRBJ2-7|.|.|TRBV28
CASSPSGGRPPEQYF
TGTGCCAGCAGTCCCTCCGGGGGTCGACCCCCCGAGCAGTACTTC
>TRBJ2-7|.|.|TRBV7-9
CASSGVGVVGGEQYF
TGTGCCAGCAGCGGGGTAGGTGTCGTAGGGGGCGAGCAGTACTTC
>TRBJ1-1|.|.|TRBV29-1
CSVDQGPLGTEAFF
TGCAGCGTTGACCAGGGGCCCTTGGGCACTGAAGCTTTCTTT
>TRBJ2-7|TRBD1|.|TRBV28
CASGPGTASYEQYF
TGTGCCAGCGGCCCCGGGACAGCGTCCTACGAGCAGTACTTC
>TRBJ2-1|TRBD2|.|TRBV11-2
CASSYSLAGSYNEQFF
TGTGCCAGCAGTTACTCGCTAGCGGGGTCGTACAATGAGCAGTTCTTC
>TRBJ1-5|.|few|TRBV4-3
CASSQDRTNQPQHF
TGCGCCAGCAGCCAAGACAGAACAAATCAGCCCCAGCATTTT
>TRBJ2-7|TRBD2|.|TRBV28
CASRLAGGSYEQYF
TGTGCCAGCAGACTAGCGGGAGGATCCTACGAGCAGTACTTC
>TRBJ2-5|TRBD2|few|TRBV2
CATTGGGETQYF
TGTGCCACCACGGGGGGAGGGGAGACCCAGTACTTC
>TRBJ1-3|TRBD1|.|TRBV4-3
CASSHGDSSGNTIYF
TGCGCCAGCAGCCACGGGGACAGCTCTGGAAACACCATATATTTT
>TRBJ2-1|TRBD2|.|TRBV7-2
CASSLSSGRFNEQFF
TGTGCCAGCAGCCTGAGTAGCGGGAGATTTAATGAGCAGTTCTTC
>TRBJ2-7|TRBD1|.|TRBV7-9
CASSPDRDPLTYEQYF
TGTGCCAGCAGCCCAGACAGGGACCCCCTTACCTACGAGCAGTACTTC
>TRBJ2-1|.|.|TRBV9
CASSVGPPPPNEQFF
TGTGCCAGCAGCGTAGGGCCGCCTCCCCCCAATGAGCAGTTCTTC
>TRBJ1-5|TRBD1|.|TRBV5-1
CASSEQGAGQPQHF
TGCGCCAGCAGCGAACAGGGGGCAGGACAGCCCCAGCATTTT
>TRBJ2-1|TRBD2|.|TRBV6-5
CASSYVGGYNEQFF
TGTGCCAGCAGTTATGTGGGAGGGTACAATGAGCAGTTCTTC
>TRBJ2-3|TRBD1|.|TRBV25-1
CASTPPGGYADTQYF
TGTGCCAGCACCCCCCCAGGGGGTTACGCAGATACGCAGTATTTT
>TRBJ2-1|TRBD2|.|TRBV5-1
CASSFPTTSGTLMSYNEQFF
TGCGCCAGCAGCTTCCCCACTACTAGCGGGACCCTGATGTCCTACAATGAGCAGTTCTTC
>TRBJ2-1|TRBD1|once|TRBV29-1
CSVESQGADNEQFF
TGCAGCGTTGAATCTCAGGGGGCGGACAATGAGCAGTTCTTC
>TRBJ2-2|.|.|TRBV10-3
CAIGTLSNTGELFF
TGTGCCATCGGGACTCTTTCGAACACCGGGGAGCTGTTTTTT
>TRBJ2-2|TRBD1|.|TRBV7-7
CASSLADRATGELFF
TGTGCCAGCAGCTTAGCGGACAGGGCTACCGGGGAGCTGTTTTTT
>TRBJ1-2|.|.|TRBV7-9
CASSLQGYGYTF
TGTGCCAGCAGCTTACAGGGGTATGGCTACACCTTC
>TRBJ2-3|TRBD2|once|TRBV2
CASSEGRGVWDTQYF
TGTGCCAGCAGTGAGGGCCGGGGGGTTTGGGATACGCAGTATTTT
>TRBJ1-1|.|.|TRBV7-9
CASSSGIYMNTEAFF
TGTGCCAGCAGCTCCGGGATCTACATGAACACTGAAGCTTTCTTT
>TRBJ1-1|TRBD1|.|TRBV4-2
CASSQRQGAEAFF
TGTGCCAGCAGCCAAAGACAGGGGGCTGAAGCTTTCTTT
>TRBJ1-2|.|.|TRBV25-1
CASSVAGDGYTF
TGTGCCAGCAGTGTAGCAGGGGACGGCTACACCTTC
>TRBJ1-5|.|.|TRBV19
CASRPSQRLLPQHF
TGTGCCAGTAGACCCTCGCAGAGGCTCTTGCCCCAGCATTTT
>TRBJ1-1|.|few|TRBV6-4
CASSVEAGWDVFF
TGTGCCAGCAGTGTGGAAGCAGGGTGGGATGTTTTCTTT